Presented here are 14 T cell receptor beta chains from one specimen sequenced in a study of vaccination and CD4 T cells after COVID-19. Treatment of the sample: roughly 11-day PBMC culture with coronavirus spike peptide pools or control peptides (ViraFEST assay). The antigens these receptors bind are not known. The Oncomine TCR Beta short-read assay sequenced DNA from cultured CD4+ T cells. TCRdb called the PCR reads again in MiXCR, with one record for every CDR3 protein. The sample holds over 10,000 distinct CDR3 sequences; over 35% are singletons and the top ten take 7.8%. The sequenced sample was CD4+ T cells from blood, cultured in vitro, obtained after SARS-CoV-2 vaccination. Receptors were obtained from a human donor who had recovered from COVID-19.

The chain employs TRBV19 and TRBJ1-5; 10 nucleotides line up with TRBD1. V lost 7 bases and J lost 8; bases outside the gene matches: 2. Germline values: CDR1 LNHDA, CDR2 SQIVND (reference sequence). CDR3 length: 12 residues. CDR3 DNA: TGTGCCAGTACAGGACAGGGGGAGCCCCAGCATTTT. Its translation: CASTGQGEPQHF. The whole variable domain, remainder taken from reference TRBV19 and TRBJ1-5, is DGGITQSPKYLFRKEGQNVTLSCEQNLNHDAMYWYRQDPGQGLRLIYYSQIVNDFQKGDIAEGYSVSREKKESFPLTVTSAQKNPTAFYLCASTGQGEPQHFGDGTRLSIL.

This clonotype was seen more than once but under ten times. This sequence joins TRBV28 and TRBJ1-6; TRBD1 is a possible D gene (5 bases). Germline V gene sequence: CDR1 MDHEN, CDR2 SYDVKM. V dropped 3 bases and J dropped 10 bases, with 10 bases sitting between them. CDR3 size: 13 residues. CDR3 DNA sequence: TGTGCCAGCAGTTTTAGGAGGGACTCACCCCTCCACTTT. Protein product: CASSFRRDSPLHF.

V is TRBV7-3 and J is TRBJ2-1, with TRBD1 matching 8 bases. The V segment lost 5 bases and the J segment 6 bases; nucleotides outside the gene matches: 24. Per germline, CDR1 SGHTA and CDR2 FQGTGA. The CDR3 has 20 amino acids. The CDR3 loop reads CASSLHPGTGLSGLGNEQFF. In DNA, the CDR3 is TGTGCCAGCAGCCTTCATCCCGGGACAGGATTGAGTGGTTTGGGCAATGAGCAGTTCTTC.

This clonotype has only a few counts. J is TRBJ2-2 and V is TRBV29-1; D gene ambiguous. The CDR3 is 15 residues long. Per germline, CDR1 SQVTM and CDR2 ANQGSEA. Trimming shortened V by 5 bases and J by 3 bases, and 16 bases separated the two germline ends. CDR3 in DNA: TGCAGCGTTTTGGTCAGGACGGACCACACCGGGGAGCTGTTTTTT. Its translation: CSVLVRTDHTGELFF.

The chain carries TRBV7-8 and TRBJ2-1, with TRBD2 as a possible D gene (5 bases). CDR3 size: 16 residues. Germline CDR1 and CDR2: SGHVS and FQNEAQ. Trimming pared 4 bases from V and 5 bases from J, leaving 18 bases between. The CDR3 coding sequence is TGTGCCAGCAGCTCAAGGAAGGGAGCTAGTGACAATGAGCAGTTCTTC. Its translation: CASSSRKGASDNEQFF.

J is TRBJ1-2 and V is TRBV15; D is unclear. Germline V lookup: CDR1 LNHNV, CDR2 YYDKDF (reference sequence). The CDR3 runs to 14 residues. V gave up 1 base and J gave up 8 bases, with 14 bases separating them. This CDR3 reads CATSRGLPLEGYTF. The CDR3, as DNA: TGTGCCACCAGCAGAGGACTCCCCCTGGAGGGCTACACCTTC.

The chain employs TRBV14 and TRBJ2-5; no reliable D call. Trimming cost V 1 base and J 7 bases, with 7 bases left between them. Per the germline V gene, CDR1 is SGHDN and CDR2 is FVKESK. The CDR3 runs to 12 residues. CDR3 sequence: CASSQAVGTQYF. The CDR3 DNA reads as TGTGCCAGCAGCCAAGCTGTTGGGACCCAGTACTTC.

The chain employs TRBV30 and TRBJ1-2, with 8 bases aligning to TRBD1. V trimming: 0 bases; J trimming: 2 bases; junction bases outside the gene matches: 8. Germline V gene data show CDR1 as GTSNPN and CDR2 as SVGIG (reference sequence). The CDR3 contains 16 residues. For the CDR3, the DNA is TGTGCCTGGAGTGTACCGGTGACAGGGGCAAACTATGGCTACACCTTC. It specifies CAWSVPVTGANYGYTF.

This clonotype has a handful of counts. This chain links TRBV7-6 with TRBJ2-5; either TRBD1 or TRBD2 may fit D (7 bases each). Germline V gene data show CDR1 as SGHVS and CDR2 as FNYEAQ. This CDR3 is built from 15 residues. The V end lost 2 bases, the J end lost 5 bases, and 15 bases lay between the germline ends. The CDR3 spells CASSLRGQGGETQYF. The CDR3 coding sequence is TGTGCCAGCAGCTTAAGAGGCCAGGGGGGGGAGACCCAGTACTTC.

The rearrangement uses TRBV18 and TRBJ2-7, with 8 bases fitting TRBD1. This CDR3 spans 14 amino acids. Trimming removed 6 bases from V and 3 bases from J; junction bases left unmatched: 7. CDR1 and CDR2 (germline): KGHSH, LQKENI. CDR3 residues: CASSPGQDFYEQYF. The CDR3 DNA sequence: TGTGCCAGCTCCCCGGGACAGGACTTCTACGAGCAGTACTTC.

This clonotype has only a few counts. The rearrangement uses TRBV20-1 and TRBJ1-5, with D maybe TRBD1 (6 bases). The germline gives CDR1 DFQATT, CDR2 SNEGSKA (reference sequence). V lost 3 bases to trimming and J lost 6 bases, with 15 bases between them. The CDR3 is 14 amino acids. DNA of the CDR3: TGCAGTGCTAGTGTCGGGGGGCTGGGTCAGCCCCAGCATTTT. Protein: CSASVGGLGQPQHF.

The sample holds a few counts of this clonotype. The V and J genes are TRBV30 and TRBJ2-5; D may correspond to TRBD1 or TRBD2 (5 bases each). The V end lost 0 bases, the J end lost 4 bases, and 15 bases lay between the germline ends. The CDR3 has 15 amino acids. Germline loops: CDR1 GTSNPN, CDR2 SVGIG (reference sequence). Written as DNA, the CDR3 is TGTGCCTGGAGTGTTGGGACGGGTATAGTAGAGACCCAGTACTTC. Amino acid sequence: CAWSVGTGIVETQYF.

The chain is built from TRBV2 and TRBJ1-2; 9 nucleotides agree with TRBD1. CDR1 is SNHLY and CDR2 is FYNNEI in the germline V gene. This CDR3 is 15 amino acids long. V was clipped by 5 bases and J by 2 bases; unmatched bases: 6. CDR3 bases: TGTGCCAGCAGTCTGACGGGACAGGGAAACTATGGCTACACCTTC. It translates to CASSLTGQGNYGYTF.

The chain employs TRBV28 and TRBJ1-2, with D possibly TRBD1 on 6 matching bases. The germline gives CDR1 MDHEN, CDR2 SYDVKM. There are 16 residues in the CDR3. V lost 2 bases, J lost 4 bases, and 17 bases lay in between. The CDR3 loop reads CASSLATGREGYGYTF. The CDR3 coding sequence is TGTGCCAGCAGTTTAGCTACAGGGAGAGAAGGCTATGGCTACACCTTC.